A single sample gave rise to the 8 T cell receptor beta chains below, sequenced in a study of patients and donors after allogeneic stem cell transplantation. Via MiXCR, TCRdb re-called the RT-PCR reads, giving one row per CDR3 protein. There are about a million distinct CDR3 sequences in the sample; roughly 18% occur only once, and under 6.5% lies in the top ten. The sequenced sample consisted of blood, either unsorted or a sorted T cell fraction (not recorded which). Receptor source: a human donor who was either an allogeneic HSCT recipient or a stem cell or donor lymphocyte infusion donor (not recorded which). It is not recorded whose cells these are; they may come from a transplant donor.

This chain joins TRBV5-1 and TRBJ1-1; possible D gene TRBD1, 6 bases. V was trimmed by 2 bases and J by 0 bases, leaving 11 bases between them. This CDR3 contains 15 residues. Germline loops: CDR1 SGHRS, CDR2 YFSETQ. The CDR3 here is CASSLLTGMNTEAFF. CDR3 nucleotide sequence: TGCGCCAGCAGCTTATTAACAGGGATGAACACTGAAGCTTTCTTT.

This clonotype was observed a handful of times. V usage is TRBV7-9 and J usage is TRBJ1-5; D may be TRBD1 (5 bases). Germline CDR1 and CDR2: SEHNR and FQNEAQ (reference sequence). V gave up 2 bases and J gave up 0 bases, with 14 bases separating them. This CDR3 has 17 amino acids. The CDR3 nucleotides are TGTGCCAGCAGCTTATTTCCGGGACCTTTTAGCAATCAGCCCCAGCATTTT. This sequence encodes CASSLFPGPFSNQPQHF.

The V call is TRBV9, the J call TRBJ2-7, with 9 bases fitting TRBD1. Germline CDR1 and CDR2: SGDLS and YYNGEE. V lost 4 bases to trimming and J lost 7 bases; unmatched junction nucleotides: 12. CDR3 length: 15 residues. Here the CDR3 reads CASSRLPGQGDEQYF. In DNA, the CDR3 is TGTGCCAGCAGCAGGTTACCGGGACAGGGAGATGAGCAGTACTTC.

This clonotype was picked up a small number of times. The chain combines TRBV27 with TRBJ1-5; D possibly corresponds to TRBD1 (5 bases). The CDR3 extends over 16 amino acids. Germline V CDR1 and CDR2: MNHEY, SMNVEV (reference sequence). Trimming removed 5 bases at V and 7 bases at J, with 21 bases between. The DNA for the CDR3 is TGTGCCAGCAGTCCAATACCCGGGACCTTGGGCCAGCCCCAGCATTTT. Residues: CASSPIPGTLGQPQHF.

The V call is TRBV5-5, the J call TRBJ2-2; 9 nucleotides match TRBD2. Trimming at V came to 2 bases and at J to 5 bases, leaving 4 bases not matched to a gene. Per the germline V gene, CDR1 is SGHKS and CDR2 is YYEKEE (reference sequence). The CDR3 loop spans 15 amino acids. The CDR3 DNA sequence: TGTGCCAGCAGCTTAGGCGGGAGGGGAACCGGGGAGCTGTTTTTT. This sequence encodes CASSLGGRGTGELFF.

This clonotype has just a few counts. This chain connects TRBV11-2 to TRBJ2-3; 9 nucleotides match TRBD2. The CDR3 loop spans 19 amino acids. The junction had 16 bases not matched to a gene; V was cut back by 3 bases and J by 3 bases. The germline gives CDR1 SGHAT, CDR2 FQNNGV. CDR3 sequence: CASSFRLAGDLGRTDTQYF. DNA for the CDR3: TGTGCCAGCAGCTTTCGATTAGCGGGAGATTTGGGTAGGACAGATACGCAGTATTTT. Full variable domain (remainder filled in from reference TRBV11-2 and TRBJ2-3): EAGVAQSPRYKIIEKRQSVAFWCNPISGHATLYWYQQILGQGPKLLIQFQNNGVVDDSQLPKDRFSAERLKGVDSTLKIQPAKLEDSAVYLCASSFRLAGDLGRTDTQYFGPGTRLTVL.

The V and J genes are TRBV7-8 and TRBJ2-5; the D gene is possibly TRBD2 (7 bases). Per the germline V gene, CDR1 is SGHVS and CDR2 is FQNEAQ. V was cut by 5 bases and J by 5 bases, with 24 bases left in between. This CDR3 comprises 17 residues. In DNA form, the CDR3 reads TGTGCCAGCAGCGCTCCCCCCCCTCCGGGGGGCCCGGAGACCCAGTACTTC. Protein product: CASSAPPPPGGPETQYF.

V and J are TRBV7-2 and TRBJ2-7; D is undetermined. With 4 bases removed from V and 2 bases from J, the gap between germline ends came to 12 bases. CDR3 length: 14 amino acids. Germline assignment: CDR1 SGHTA and CDR2 FQGNSA. CDR3 residues: CASSSLLNPYEQYF. CDR3 in DNA: TGTGCCAGCAGCTCCCTTTTAAACCCCTACGAGCAGTACTTC.